A single sample gave rise to the 28 T cell receptor beta chains below, sequenced in a study of T cell repertoires in cytomegalovirus infection. The antigens these receptors bind are not known. TCRdb itself ran the reads through MiXCR, one entry per CDR3 protein. The repertoire consists of about 20,000 distinct CDR3 sequences, with around 43% occurring once and the leading ten covering approximately 96%. The starting material was CD8+ T cells from cultured PBMCs, obtained from culture after CMV antigen stimulation. These receptor sequences come from a human donor in good health (CMV status not recorded). Some clones in this sample may be carry-over from other donors' samples.

This clonotype was picked up a small number of times. V usage is TRBV6-1 and J usage is TRBJ2-7; possibly TRBD2 for D (6 bases). With 2 bases removed from V and 2 bases from J, the gap between germline ends came to 13 bases. Germline values: CDR1 MNHNS, CDR2 SASEGT. The CDR3 covers 15 residues. CDR3 sequence (DNA): TGTGCCAGCAGTGAATTGGCTAGCGTCGCCTACGAGCAGTACTTC. Protein product: CASSELASVAYEQYF.

In this sample, this clonotype turned up many times. The chain employs TRBV12-3 or TRBV12-4 and TRBJ1-2; a weak D match, TRBD1 (6 bases). The CDR3 consists of 12 residues. V was shortened by 6 bases and J by 8 bases, with 13 bases between the two germline ends. CDR3 in DNA: TGTGCCAGCAGCCCCACAGGGCTGGGCTACACCTTC. It specifies CASSPTGLGYTF.

V gene TRBV5-6 combines with J gene TRBJ1-2; D is perhaps TRBD1 (5 bases). Looked up from germline, CDR1 is SGHDT and CDR2 is YYEEEE. The CDR3 extends over 15 amino acids. Trimming stripped 1 base from V and 1 base from J, with 11 bases between. CDR3 DNA sequence: TGTGCCAGCAGCTTGAGTGGGGGGAGTAACTATGGCTACACCTTC. As protein: CASSLSGGSNYGYTF.

V gene TRBV7-2 combines with J gene TRBJ1-1; no definite D call. CDR1 is SGHTA and CDR2 is FQGNSA in the germline V gene. The CDR3 sequence is 13 residues long. The ends were cut back, 5 bases at V and 3 bases at J, with 10 bases in the middle. This CDR3 reads CASSPRSHTEAFF. As DNA, the CDR3 is TGTGCCAGCAGCCCGCGCTCGCACACTGAAGCTTTCTTT.

The V and J genes are TRBV20-1 and TRBJ2-3; TRBD2 aligns across 7 bases. Unmatched junction bases numbered 8, after V lost 1 base and J lost 1 base. CDR3 length equals 16 residues. The germline V gene encodes CDR1 DFQATT and CDR2 SNEGSKA (reference sequence). CDR3 sequence reads: CSARVLAETGTDTQYF. As DNA, the CDR3 is TGCAGTGCTAGAGTCCTAGCGGAGACGGGCACAGATACGCAGTATTTT.

This clonotype showed up just once. The rearrangement uses TRBV19 and TRBJ1-6; D is undetermined. The V and J ends lost 3 bases and 8 bases respectively, with 14 bases between them. The CDR3 loop spans 15 amino acids. Germline CDR1 is LNHDA and CDR2 is SQIVND (reference sequence). In DNA, the CDR3 is TGTGCCAGTAGTATCGGCAGTCTGGGCGATTCACCCCTCCACTTT. As protein: CASSIGSLGDSPLHF. The entire variable domain, with the rest obtained from reference TRBV19 and TRBJ1-6, is as follows: DGGITQSPKYLFRKEGQNVTLSCEQNLNHDAMYWYRQDPGQGLRLIYYSQIVNDFQKGDIAEGYSVSREKKESFPLTVTSAQKNPTAFYLCASSIGSLGDSPLHFGNGTRLTVT.

This chain joins TRBV7-2 and TRBJ2-2, with D unclear. Germline CDR1 reads SGHTA; CDR2 reads FQGNSA. The V and J ends lost 5 bases and 0 bases respectively, with 19 bases between them. The CDR3 has 18 residues. DNA for the CDR3: TGTGCCAGCAGCCCCCAGGCTGTCAAAAGCGCGAACACCGGGGAGCTGTTTTTT. This gives the protein CASSPQAVKSANTGELFF. The full variable domain, completed using reference TRBV7-2 and TRBJ2-2, is GAGVSQSPSNKVTEKGKDVELRCDPISGHTALYWYRQSLGQGLEFLIYFQGNSAPDKSGLPSDRFSAERTGGSVSTLTIQRTQQEDSAVYLCASSPQAVKSANTGELFFGEGSRLTVL.

This clonotype was seen a few times. The CDR3 is CASSQTPQAGELFF. The CDR3 DNA follows: TGTGCCAGCAGCCAAACCCCCCAGGCCGGGGAGCTGTTTTTT. The chain is built from TRBV7-6 and TRBJ2-2; D remains ambiguous. Trimming removed 5 bases from V and 6 bases from J, with 13 bases in between. From germline, CDR1 is SGHVS and CDR2 FNYEAQ. CDR3 size: 14 residues.

This chain links TRBV4-3 with TRBJ2-5, with TRBD1 matching over 7 bases. Germline loops: CDR1 LGHNA, CDR2 YSLEER. The CDR3 is 14 amino acids. J lost 2 bases, V lost 3 bases, and 3 bases had no gene match. CDR3 protein: CASSQGTAQETQYF. CDR3 nucleotides: TGCGCCAGCAGCCAGGGGACAGCTCAAGAGACCCAGTACTTC.

This clonotype was observed many times. The gene calls are TRBV7-6 and TRBJ2-7, with no clear D. V was trimmed by 5 bases and J by 1 base, leaving 9 bases between them. Germline CDR1 and CDR2: SGHVS and FNYEAQ. The CDR3 contains 13 residues. Here the CDR3 reads CASSIKGSYEQYF. CDR3 in DNA: TGTGCCAGCAGCATTAAAGGTTCCTACGAGCAGTACTTC. Full variable domain (missing parts from reference TRBV7-6 and TRBJ2-7): GAGVSQSPRYKVTKRGQDVALRCDPISGHVSLYWYRQALGQGPEFLTYFNYEAQQDKSGLPNDRFSAERPEGSISTLTIQRTEQRDSAMYRCASSIKGSYEQYFGPGTRLTVT.

For this clonotype: The junction departs from germline at one end; a sequencing error may be responsible. The rearrangement joins TRBV5-3 to TRBJ2-7, with 7 bases identical to TRBD2. TRBV5-3 is known as an ORF, though its function is uncertain. The length of the CDR3 is 17 residues. The CDR3 protein is CASSLAGAGLSSYEQYF. CDR3 in DNA: TGTGCCAGCAGCTTGGCCGGAGCGGGGCTTAGCTCCTACGAGCAGTACTTC.

The rearrangement uses TRBV4-2 and TRBJ1-1; the D is unclear. Germline V gene lookup returns CDR1 LGHNA and CDR2 YNFKEQ. The CDR3 covers 14 residues. V lost 0 bases to trimming and J lost 0 bases, with 5 bases between them. CDR3 coding DNA: TGTGCCAGCAGCCAAGATTTCATGAACACTGAAGCTTTCTTT. It translates to CASSQDFMNTEAFF.

This clonotype was seen many times. The chain joins TRBV18 to TRBJ1-2; the match to TRBD1 covers 8 bases. Germline V gene lookup returns CDR1 KGHSH and CDR2 LQKENI. Losses at the gene ends were 3 bases for V and 8 bases for J; bases not matched to a gene: 2. This CDR3 is built from 12 residues. CDR3 sequence reads: CASSPTGEGYTF. CDR3 DNA: TGTGCCAGCTCACCGACAGGGGAAGGCTACACCTTC.

Details on this clonotype: One end of the junction does not line up with germline, which may come from a read error. V is TRBV7-6 and J is TRBJ2-3; the match to TRBD2 covers 11 bases. Germline V lookup: CDR1 SGHVS, CDR2 FNYEAQ. The CDR3 extends over 18 amino acids. In nucleotides, the CDR3 is TGTGCTAGCAGCTCATCCCACCGACTAGCGGGATCCACAGATACGCAGTATTTT. This gives the protein CASSSSHRLAGSTDTQYF.

This clonotype was picked up a small number of times. The chain uses TRBV7-8 and TRBJ2-1, with TRBD2 matching 10 bases. V lost 1 base to trimming and J lost 13 bases; unmatched junction nucleotides: 4. CDR1 is SGHVS and CDR2 is FQNEAQ in the germline V gene. The CDR3 spans 13 residues. The chain's CDR3 is CASSLGTSGLQFF. The CDR3 DNA is TGTGCCAGCAGCTTAGGGACTAGCGGACTCCAGTTCTTC.

This chain connects TRBV12-3 or TRBV12-4 to TRBJ1-1, with D tentatively TRBD1 (5 bases). The ends were cut back, 5 bases at V and 5 bases at J, with 9 bases in the middle. The CDR3 is 12 amino acids. This chain's CDR3 is CASSAGSTEAFF. The CDR3 bases are TGTGCCAGCAGTGCAGGGAGTACTGAAGCTTTCTTT.

The chain employs TRBV4-3 and TRBJ1-1; 7 bases align to TRBD1. Germline V gives CDR1 LGHNA, CDR2 YSLEER. The trim removed 0 bases at V and 1 base at J, leaving 8 bases unmatched. This CDR3 contains 17 residues. CDR3 DNA sequence: TGCGCCAGCAGCCAAGATAGGGGGGGACAGTCGAACACTGAAGCTTTCTTT. Amino acids: CASSQDRGGQSNTEAFF.

The chain links TRBV6-1 to TRBJ1-4; D is unresolved. The germline V gene has CDR1 MNHNS and CDR2 SASEGT. Trimming shortened V by 5 bases and J by 2 bases, and 9 bases separated the two germline ends. This CDR3 is built from 14 residues. The chain's CDR3 is CASSPLSTNEKLFF. CDR3 DNA: TGTGCCAGCAGTCCCCTGAGTACTAATGAAAAACTGTTTTTT.

The chain recombines TRBV27 with TRBJ2-7; tentative D call: TRBD1 (5 bases). V was shortened by 3 bases and J by 2 bases, with 11 bases between the two germline ends. This CDR3 is 14 amino acids long. Germline CDR1 is MNHEY and CDR2 is SMNVEV (reference sequence). Written as DNA, the CDR3 is TGTGCCAGCAGTTTTGGGCAGGGTACCTACGAGCAGTACTTC. Protein product: CASSFGQGTYEQYF.

The sample holds a few counts of this clonotype. The chain employs TRBV27 and TRBJ2-2; the match to TRBD2 covers 7 bases. The length of the CDR3 is 16 residues. Germline V gives CDR1 MNHEY, CDR2 SMNVEV (reference sequence). Germline trimming cut 0 bases from V and 4 bases from J; bases unmatched to any gene: 5. The CDR3 here is CASSLSAGVGTGELFF. DNA for the CDR3: TGTGCCAGCAGTTTATCGGCGGGAGTAGGCACCGGGGAGCTGTTTTTT.

Only one count was recorded for this clonotype. J is TRBJ2-5 and V is TRBV7-4; tentatively, D is TRBD1 (5 bases). V lost 5 bases and J lost 3, with 10 bases in between. Germline CDR1 and CDR2: SGHVT and SQSDAQ. The CDR3 spans 13 residues. The CDR3 here is CASSGQGEETQYF. The DNA of the CDR3 is TGTGCCAGCAGCGGACAAGGAGAAGAGACCCAGTACTTC.

This chain joins TRBV28 and TRBJ1-1; 7 nucleotides align to TRBD1. This CDR3 is built from 13 residues. CDR1 and CDR2 (germline): MDHEN, SYDVKM. Trimming removed 9 bases from V and 3 bases from J; junction bases left unmatched: 7. CDR3 protein: CASLQGSDTEAFF. The CDR3, as DNA: TGTGCCAGTCTACAGGGGTCGGACACTGAAGCTTTCTTT.

This clonotype has only a few counts. The V and J genes are TRBV19 and TRBJ2-1; either TRBD1 or TRBD2 may fit D (6 bases each). This CDR3 comprises 15 residues. Germline CDR1 and CDR2: LNHDA and SQIVND (reference sequence). The V and J ends lost 2 bases and 4 bases respectively, with 12 bases between them. This CDR3 reads CASSISGEVYNEQFF. The CDR3, as DNA: TGTGCCAGTAGTATATCAGGGGAGGTGTACAATGAGCAGTTCTTC.

The chain carries TRBV6-2 or TRBV6-3 and TRBJ2-5; no reliable D call. The CDR3 has 12 amino acids. Trimming cost V 4 bases and J 6 bases, with 9 bases left between them. CDR1 and CDR2 from the germline V gene are MNHEY and SVGEGT. In nucleotides, the CDR3 is TGTGCCAGCAGTTTCCCCCTGAAGACCCAGTACTTC. It codes for CASSFPLKTQYF.

The V and J genes are TRBV7-8 and TRBJ2-1; TRBD1 might be the D (6 bases). The CDR3 contains 14 residues. Trimming left V 5 bases short and J 5 bases short, with 13 bases between. Germline values: CDR1 SGHVS, CDR2 FQNEAQ. CDR3 nucleotide sequence: TGTGCCAGCAGCACGACGGACAGTCACAATGAGCAGTTCTTC. This gives the protein CASSTTDSHNEQFF. Full variable domain (remainder filled in from reference TRBV7-8 and TRBJ2-1): GAGVSQSPRYKVAKRGQDVALRCDPISGHVSLFWYQQALGQGPEFLTYFQNEAQLDKSGLPSDRFFAERPEGSVSTLKIQRTQQEDSAVYLCASSTTDSHNEQFFGPGTRLTVL.

A few counts support this clonotype. V and J are TRBV9 and TRBJ1-2, with TRBD1 identical over 8 bases. CDR3 length: 14 amino acids. Germline CDR1 and CDR2: SGDLS and YYNGEE. V was clipped by 4 bases and J by 1 base; unmatched bases: 3. For the CDR3, the DNA is TGTGCCAGCAGCAAAGACAGGGGTAACTATGGCTACACCTTC. It encodes CASSKDRGNYGYTF.

The sample holds one count of this clonotype. The genes are TRBV7-2 and TRBJ2-7; D not certain. V shed 1 base and J shed 2 bases, with 9 bases lying between them. The germline CDR1 and CDR2 sequences are SGHTA and FQGNSA. The CDR3 is made up of 14 amino acids. CDR3 region: CASSLEPWTYEQYF. CDR3 nucleotides: TGTGCCAGCAGCTTAGAGCCCTGGACCTACGAGCAGTACTTC.

J is TRBJ2-3 and V is TRBV6-8, with 8 bases lining up with TRBD2. CDR3 size: 16 residues. The germline V gene encodes CDR1 MNHGY and CDR2 SAAAGT. V dropped 2 bases and J dropped 0; count of bases not matched to a gene: 4. CDR3: CASSYDPGGSTDTQYF. The CDR3 bases are TGTGCCAGCAGTTACGATCCGGGGGGGAGCACAGATACGCAGTATTTT.